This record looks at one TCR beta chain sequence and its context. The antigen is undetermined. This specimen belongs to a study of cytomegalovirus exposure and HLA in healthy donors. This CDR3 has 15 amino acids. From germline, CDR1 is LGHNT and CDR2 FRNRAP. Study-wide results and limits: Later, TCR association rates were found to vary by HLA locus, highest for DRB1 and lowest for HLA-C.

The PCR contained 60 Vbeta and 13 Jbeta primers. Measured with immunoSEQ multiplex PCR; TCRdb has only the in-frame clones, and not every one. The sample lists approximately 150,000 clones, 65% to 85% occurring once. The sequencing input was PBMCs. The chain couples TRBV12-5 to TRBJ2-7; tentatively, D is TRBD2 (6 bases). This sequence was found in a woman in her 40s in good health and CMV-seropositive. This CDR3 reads CAPRVRGIPTWEQYF. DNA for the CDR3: TGTGCCCCCCGGGTGCGGGGAATACCTACGTGGGAGCAGTACTTC.